This entry lists 30 T cell receptor beta chains sequenced from one sample in a study of T cell repertoires in cytomegalovirus infection. MiXCR, applied by TCRdb to the reads, yields one record per CDR3 protein. This sample carries about 680,000 distinct CDR3 sequences, around 24% of them seen once, and the ten largest clones take roughly 8%. The sample was CD8+ T cells from PBMCs. The receptors come from a human donor in good health (CMV status not recorded). Some clones in this sample may be carry-over from other donors' samples.

This clonotype was seen repeatedly, ten times or more. The rearrangement links TRBV7-2 to TRBJ1-4; 8 nucleotides agree with TRBD1. V lost 1 base and J lost 6; bases outside the gene matches: 7. Germline V gene sequence: CDR1 SGHTA, CDR2 FQGNSA. CDR3 size: 16 residues. The chain's CDR3 is CASSLDVQGADEKLFF. CDR3 sequence (DNA): TGTGCCAGCAGCTTAGATGTGCAGGGGGCAGATGAAAAACTGTTTTTT.

V gene TRBV13 combines with J gene TRBJ2-7; D is possibly TRBD1 (5 bases). Between the trimmed V and J ends, which lost 1 base and 5 bases, there was a span of 21 bases. Germline V gene lookup returns CDR1 PRHDT and CDR2 FYEKMQ (reference sequence). The length of the CDR3 is 17 residues. The CDR3 DNA reads TGTGCCAGCAGCTTAGTCCGGAACAGGACCAGATGGAACGAGCAGTACTTC. Amino acid sequence: CASSLVRNRTRWNEQYF.

With respect to this clonotype: Given a much more abundant clone one base away, this may be a read error. The J gene is TRBJ2-5, the V gene TRBV7-8; a possible D gene is TRBD2 (5 bases). Between the trimmed V and J ends, which lost 1 base and 5 bases, there was a span of 14 bases. The CDR3 sequence is 15 residues long. The germline V gene has CDR1 SGHVS and CDR2 FQNEAQ. The CDR3 region is CASSLDGLGGETQYF. The CDR3 nucleotides read TGTGCCAGCAGCTTAGATGGACTCGGAGGCGAGACCCAGTACTTC.

Turning to this clonotype: A much larger clone sits a single nucleotide away, making a read error possible. The rearrangement links TRBV7-2 to TRBJ1-2; possibly TRBD1 for D (6 bases). The CDR3 length is 13 residues. CDR1 and CDR2 (germline): SGHTA, FQGNSA. V gave up 5 bases and J gave up 4 bases, with 11 bases separating them. CDR3 region: CASSRTETYGYTF. The CDR3 nucleotides read TGTGCCAGCAGCAGGACAGAGACCTATGGCTACACCTTC.

The chain couples TRBV20-1 to TRBJ2-7, with TRBD2 matching over 7 bases. Germline values: CDR1 DFQATT, CDR2 SNEGSKA (reference sequence). The trim removed 0 bases at V and 6 bases at J, leaving 14 bases unmatched. The CDR3 is made up of 16 amino acids. The CDR3 nucleotides read TGCAGTGCTAGAGACCTTATTCGCTGGGGGGGTGGCGAGCAGTACTTC. Its protein product is CSARDLIRWGGGEQYF.

The rearrangement uses TRBV4-3 and TRBJ1-2; unclear D gene. V was pared by 0 bases and J by 8 bases, with 16 bases between. Germline-derived CDR1 and CDR2 are LGHNA and YSLEER. The CDR3 contains 15 residues. CDR3 sequence (DNA): TGCGCCAGCAGCCAAGATCACGCAGGCCAGAGGGGCTACACCTTC. Translating gives CASSQDHAGQRGYTF.

V is TRBV14 and J is TRBJ2-5, with TRBD2 matching over 9 bases. Germline CDR1 reads SGHDN; CDR2 reads FVKESK. V dropped 9 bases and J dropped 4; count of bases not matched to a gene: 12. CDR3 length equals 15 residues. The CDR3 sequence is CARTETSGEIETQYF. The CDR3 DNA is TGTGCCAGAACTGAGACTAGCGGAGAGATAGAGACCCAGTACTTC.

The rearrangement uses TRBV2 and TRBJ2-7; maybe TRBD2 (6 bases). The CDR3 covers 16 residues. Per the germline V gene, CDR1 is SNHLY and CDR2 is FYNNEI. V lost 6 bases and J lost 3, with 21 bases in between. The CDR3 sequence: CASSQGLQHPYYEQYF. The CDR3 DNA follows: TGTGCCAGCAGCCAGGGACTCCAGCACCCTTACTACGAGCAGTACTTC.

This clonotype was observed at least ten times. The chain employs TRBV28 and TRBJ1-6, with 12 bases matching TRBD1. Germline V CDR1 and CDR2: MDHEN, SYDVKM. J was trimmed by 5 bases and V by 5 bases; bases with no gene match: 7. The CDR3 loop spans 17 amino acids. DNA of the CDR3: TGTGCCAGCAGTGGGGACAGGGGGCCCGGAGATAATTCACCCCTCCACTTT. This translates into CASSGDRGPGDNSPLHF.

This sequence joins TRBV20-1 and TRBJ2-7; 9 bases agree with TRBD2. The germline V gene encodes CDR1 DFQATT and CDR2 SNEGSKA (reference sequence). This CDR3 region has 16 residues. The V segment lost 0 bases and the J segment 0 bases; nucleotides outside the gene matches: 6. CDR3 in amino acids: CSARDQASGASYEQYF. The CDR3 DNA follows: TGCAGTGCTAGAGATCAGGCTAGCGGGGCCTCCTACGAGCAGTACTTC.

V and J are TRBV7-2 and TRBJ2-1; no firm D call. This CDR3 region has 16 residues. The ends were cut back, 1 base at V and 6 bases at J, with 16 bases in the middle. Germline lookup yields CDR1 SGHTA and CDR2 FQGNSA. This CDR3 is CASSLGPSSLSNEQFF. In DNA form, the CDR3 reads TGTGCCAGCAGCTTAGGCCCCTCGAGTCTCTCCAATGAGCAGTTCTTC.

This clonotype was detected only a few times. This chain links TRBV28 with TRBJ1-4; possibly TRBD1 for D (5 bases). Trimming pared 3 bases from V and 3 bases from J, leaving 14 bases between. Germline loops: CDR1 MDHEN, CDR2 SYDVKM. This CDR3 region has 16 residues. The CDR3 DNA reads TGTGCCAGCAGTTTGTATTTCCAGGGACCTAATGAAAAACTGTTTTTT. Translated, it gives CASSLYFQGPNEKLFF.

In its sample, this clonotype was seen a few times. The rearrangement joins TRBV6-1 to TRBJ2-2; 11 bases are shared with TRBD2. Per germline, CDR1 MNHNS and CDR2 SASEGT. Trimming at V came to 6 bases and at J to 1 base, leaving 7 bases not matched to a gene. This CDR3 contains 17 residues. The CDR3 loop is CASRASSGGRNTGELFF. CDR3 sequence (DNA): TGTGCCAGCAGAGCCTCTAGCGGGGGGAGGAACACCGGGGAGCTGTTTTTT.

This chain's CDR3 is CASSSSGQGDYYGYTF. In DNA, the CDR3 is TGTGCCAGCAGCTCCTCCGGACAGGGGGATTATTATGGCTACACCTTC. The gene calls are TRBV7-9 and TRBJ1-2; 10 bases agree with TRBD1. Trimming removed 4 bases from V and 5 bases from J; junction bases left unmatched: 10. Looked up from germline, CDR1 is SEHNR and CDR2 is FQNEAQ (reference sequence). The CDR3 has 16 residues.

Notes on this clonotype: A clone one base away is much larger, so this may be a read error. The gene calls are TRBV12-3 or TRBV12-4 and TRBJ2-3; D remains unclear. Trimming stripped 4 bases from V and 1 base from J, with 21 bases between. The CDR3 totals 18 residues. The CDR3 DNA reads as TGTGCCAGCAGTTCACTCGTTGGGCCGAGTGAGGGCACAGATACGCAGTATTTT. Protein: CASSSLVGPSEGTDTQYF.

The chain combines TRBV23-1 with TRBJ2-2, with 7 nucleotides matching TRBD1. TRBV23-1 is identified as an open reading frame with a role that is uncertain. J gave up 3 bases and V 3 bases, and 7 bases lay outside the gene matches. The CDR3 totals 16 residues. CDR3 bases: TGCGCCAGCAGTCATTCGGACAGGAAGGACACCGGGGAGCTGTTTTTT. It encodes CASSHSDRKDTGELFF.

This chain connects TRBV18 to TRBJ2-7, with a weak D call TRBD1 (6 bases). Germline CDR1 reads KGHSH; CDR2 reads LQKENI. This CDR3 region has 16 residues. V dropped 0 bases and J dropped 6 bases, with 18 bases sitting between them. CDR3 nucleotides: TGTGCCAGCTCACCACCGACAGGTGAGGTAATGGGCGAGCAGTACTTC. Translated: CASSPPTGEVMGEQYF. Full variable domain (remainder filled in from reference TRBV18 and TRBJ2-7): NAGVMQNPRHLVRRRGQEARLRCSPMKGHSHVYWYRQLPEEGLKFMVYLQKENIIDESGMPKERFSAEFPKEGPSILRIQQVVRGDSAAYFCASSPPTGEVMGEQYFGPGTRLTVT.

The V call is TRBV6-2 or TRBV6-3, the J call TRBJ1-1; maybe TRBD1 (6 bases). Germline CDR1 MNHEY, CDR2 SVGEGT. This CDR3 spans 18 amino acids. Trimming removed 2 bases at V and 8 bases at J, with 27 bases between. The CDR3 sequence is CASSYPRTDGGSRWEAFF. CDR3 sequence (DNA): TGTGCCAGCAGTTACCCCCGGACAGACGGTGGTTCGCGGTGGGAAGCTTTCTTT.

A remark on this clonotype: One end of the junction varies from germline; a read error may be responsible. V and J are TRBV6-2 or TRBV6-3 and TRBJ2-7; no definite D call. This CDR3 is built from 11 residues. Germline-derived CDR1 and CDR2 are MNHEY and SVGEGT. The CDR3 DNA reads TGTACCAGCAGTCGGAGCTACGAGCAGTACTTC. Its protein product is CTSSRSYEQYF.

CDR3 in amino acids: CAISEVAGEVKETQYF. The CDR3 DNA reads as TGTGCCATCAGTGAGGTCGCGGGGGAGGTGAAAGAGACCCAGTACTTC. This sequence joins TRBV10-3 and TRBJ2-5; 7 bases line up with TRBD2. V gave up 2 bases and J gave up 3 bases; unmatched junction bases: 9. The CDR3 has 16 amino acids. Germline V lookup: CDR1 ENHRY, CDR2 SYGVKD.

There are many counts of this clonotype. The chain links TRBV7-2 to TRBJ1-6, with D uncertain. Germline assignment: CDR1 SGHTA and CDR2 FQGNSA. There are 20 residues in the CDR3. V dropped 1 base and J dropped 4 bases, with 23 bases sitting between them. CDR3 protein: CASSLDYPVGRLRYNSPLHF. CDR3 coding DNA: TGTGCCAGCAGCTTAGACTATCCGGTGGGGAGACTCCGTTATAATTCACCCCTCCACTTT.

This clonotype appeared a few times. The chain has TRBV7-2 and TRBJ2-7, with TRBD1 identical over 9 bases. Per the germline V gene, CDR1 is SGHTA and CDR2 is FQGNSA. After removal of 0 bases from V and 1 base from J, the junction contained 1 base not matched to a gene. The CDR3 totals 15 residues. The DNA for the CDR3 is TGTGCCAGCAGCTTAGCCGGGACAGGGTCCTACGAGCAGTACGTC. Translating gives CASSLAGTGSYEQYV.

This clonotype was seen more than once but under ten times. The chain carries TRBV29-1 and TRBJ1-2; no definite D call. CDR1 is SQVTM, CDR2 ANQGSEA, per germline. Between the trimmed V and J ends, which lost 2 bases and 8 bases, there was a span of 12 bases. The CDR3 length is 12 residues. CDR3 DNA sequence: TGCAGCGTTGAAAGAGCAGAAGTGGGCTACACCTTC. As protein: CSVERAEVGYTF.

J is TRBJ2-3 and V is TRBV29-1; no clear D gene. The CDR3 spans 15 residues. The V gene's germline CDR1 is SQVTM and CDR2 ANQGSEA. V was cut by 2 bases and J by 1 base, with 13 bases left in between. CDR3 loop: CSVETSGIGTDTQYF. The CDR3, as DNA: TGCAGCGTTGAAACCTCCGGTATCGGCACAGATACGCAGTATTTT.

Ten or more counts support this clonotype. The J gene is TRBJ2-5, the V gene TRBV2, with a possible D match to TRBD2 (6 bases). Germline loops: CDR1 SNHLY, CDR2 FYNNEI. CDR3 length: 16 residues. V was pared by 1 base and J by 5 bases, with 17 bases between. CDR3 protein: CASSEELGEVRETQYF. The CDR3 region has the DNA TGTGCCAGCAGTGAAGAGTTGGGGGAGGTGCGCGAGACCCAGTACTTC.

This clonotype has at least ten counts. The chain uses TRBV28 and TRBJ2-3; 13 nucleotides align to TRBD2. V lost 6 bases to trimming and J lost 2 bases; unmatched junction nucleotides: 2. Germline V gene lookup returns CDR1 MDHEN and CDR2 SYDVKM. The CDR3 spans 15 residues. CDR3 amino acids: CASRTSGGYTDTQYF. Written as DNA, the CDR3 is TGTGCCAGCAGGACTAGCGGGGGGTACACAGATACGCAGTATTTT.

The chain carries TRBV11-2 and TRBJ2-7; the match to TRBD2 covers 15 bases. The CDR3 runs to 17 residues. Germline lookup yields CDR1 SGHAT and CDR2 FQNNGV. J lost 0 bases, V lost 6 bases, and 6 bases had no gene match. CDR3 nucleotides: TGTGCCAGCAGTTCGGGGACTAGCGGGGGGACCTCCTACGAGCAGTACTTC. It encodes CASSSGTSGGTSYEQYF. Using reference TRBV11-2 and TRBJ2-7 for the parts outside the CDR3, the full variable domain is EAGVAQSPRYKIIEKRQSVAFWCNPISGHATLYWYQQILGQGPKLLIQFQNNGVVDDSQLPKDRFSAERLKGVDSTLKIQPAKLEDSAVYLCASSSGTSGGTSYEQYFGPGTRLTVT.

The genes are TRBV2 and TRBJ2-2; D might be TRBD1 or TRBD2, each matching 5 bases. There are 12 residues in the CDR3. In germline, CDR1 is SNHLY, CDR2 FYNNEI. Trimming took off 4 bases at V and 9 bases at J, with 9 bases between the two ends. CDR3: CASSGGTRELFF. DNA of the CDR3: TGTGCCAGCAGTGGGGGGACCCGGGAGCTGTTTTTT.

The DNA for the CDR3 is TGTGCCAGCAGCCTCGCCCCGGGCCCTGGAAACACCATATATTTT. It is translated as CASSLAPGPGNTIYF. This chain uses TRBV7-8 with TRBJ1-3; D not certain. V lost 5 bases and J 2 bases, leaving 13 bases between the germline ends. The CDR3 runs to 15 residues. Germline CDR1 and CDR2: SGHVS and FQNEAQ.

This clonotype appeared many times. The CDR3 sequence: CASSARRGQGSSGANVLTF. In nucleotides, the CDR3 is TGTGCCAGCAGTGCCCGGCGGGGACAGGGTAGCTCTGGGGCCAACGTCCTGACTTTC. The V gene is TRBV28, the J gene TRBJ2-6; the match to TRBD1 covers 9 bases. The CDR3 spans 19 residues. J gave up 0 bases and V 5 bases, and 11 bases lay outside the gene matches. Germline assignment: CDR1 MDHEN and CDR2 SYDVKM. The full variable domain, rest sourced from reference TRBV28 and TRBJ2-6, is DVKVTQSSRYLVKRTGEKVFLECVQDMDHENMFWYRQDPGLGLRLIYFSYDVKMKEKGDIPEGYSVSREKKERFSLILESASTNQTSMYLCASSARRGQGSSGANVLTFGAGSRLTVL.